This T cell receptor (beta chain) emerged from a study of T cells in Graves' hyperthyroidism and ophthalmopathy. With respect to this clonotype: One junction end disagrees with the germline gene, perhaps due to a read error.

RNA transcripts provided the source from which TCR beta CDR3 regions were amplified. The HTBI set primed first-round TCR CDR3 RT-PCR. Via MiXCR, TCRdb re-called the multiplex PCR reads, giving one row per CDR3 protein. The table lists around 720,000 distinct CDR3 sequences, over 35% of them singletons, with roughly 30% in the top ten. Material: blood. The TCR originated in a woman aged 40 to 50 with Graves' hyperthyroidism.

Written as DNA, the CDR3 is TGTGTCAGCAGCACGGAACTAAACTATGGCTACACCTTC. Its protein is CVSSTELNYGYTF. The rearrangement uses TRBV25-1 and TRBJ1-2; unclear D gene. The CDR3 is 13 amino acids. Germline CDR1 is MGHDK and CDR2 is SYGVNS.